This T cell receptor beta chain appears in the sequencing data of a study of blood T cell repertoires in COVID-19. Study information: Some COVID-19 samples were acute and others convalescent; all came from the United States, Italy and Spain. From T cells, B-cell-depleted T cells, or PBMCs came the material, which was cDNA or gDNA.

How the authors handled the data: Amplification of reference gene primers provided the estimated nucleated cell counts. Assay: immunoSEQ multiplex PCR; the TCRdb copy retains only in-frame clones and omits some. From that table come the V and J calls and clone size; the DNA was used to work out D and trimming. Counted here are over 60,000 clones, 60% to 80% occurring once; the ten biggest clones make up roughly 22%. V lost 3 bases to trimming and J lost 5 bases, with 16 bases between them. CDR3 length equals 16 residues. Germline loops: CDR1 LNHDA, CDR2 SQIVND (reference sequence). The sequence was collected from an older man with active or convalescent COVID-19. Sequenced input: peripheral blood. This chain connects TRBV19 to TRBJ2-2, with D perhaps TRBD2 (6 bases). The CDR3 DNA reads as TGTGCCAGTAGTATTGACGCGGGGCTTTTTACCGGGGAGCTGTTTTTT. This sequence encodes CASSIDAGLFTGELFF.